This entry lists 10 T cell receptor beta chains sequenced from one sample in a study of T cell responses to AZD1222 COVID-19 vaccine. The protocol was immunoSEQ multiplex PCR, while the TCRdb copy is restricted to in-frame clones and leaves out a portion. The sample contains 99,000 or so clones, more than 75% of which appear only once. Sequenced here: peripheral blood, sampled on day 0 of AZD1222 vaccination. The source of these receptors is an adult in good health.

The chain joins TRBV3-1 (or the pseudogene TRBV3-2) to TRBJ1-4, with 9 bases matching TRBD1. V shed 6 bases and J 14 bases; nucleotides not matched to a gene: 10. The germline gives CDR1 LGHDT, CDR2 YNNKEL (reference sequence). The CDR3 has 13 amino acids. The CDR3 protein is CASSPGQGSGLFF. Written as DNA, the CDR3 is TGTGCCAGCAGTCCGGGACAGGGAAGTGGTCTGTTTTTT.

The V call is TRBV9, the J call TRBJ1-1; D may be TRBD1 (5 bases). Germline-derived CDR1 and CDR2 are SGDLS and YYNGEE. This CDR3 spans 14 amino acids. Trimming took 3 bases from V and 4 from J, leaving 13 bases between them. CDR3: CASSASGGTTEAFF. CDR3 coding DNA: TGTGCCAGCAGCGCCTCTGGGGGGACCACTGAAGCTTTCTTT.

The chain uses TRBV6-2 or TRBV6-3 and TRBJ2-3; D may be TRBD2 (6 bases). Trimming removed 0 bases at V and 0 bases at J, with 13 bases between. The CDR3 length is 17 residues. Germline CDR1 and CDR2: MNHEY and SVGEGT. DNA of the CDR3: TGTGCCAGCAGTTACTCCCCGGGGGAGTACAGCACAGATACGCAGTATTTT. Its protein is CASSYSPGEYSTDTQYF.

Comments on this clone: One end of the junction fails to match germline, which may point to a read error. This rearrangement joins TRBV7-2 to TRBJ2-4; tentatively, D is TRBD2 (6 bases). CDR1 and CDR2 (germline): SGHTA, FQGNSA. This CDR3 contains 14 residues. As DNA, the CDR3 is TGTGCCAGCAGCCCTGGAGGGGCCATAAACATTCAGTACTTC. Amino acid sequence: CASSPGGAINIQYF.

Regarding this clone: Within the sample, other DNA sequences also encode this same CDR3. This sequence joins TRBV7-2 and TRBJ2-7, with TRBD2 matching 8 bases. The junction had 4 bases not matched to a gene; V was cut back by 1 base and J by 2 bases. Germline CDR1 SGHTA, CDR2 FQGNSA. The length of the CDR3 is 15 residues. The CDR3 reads CASSLVTGGPYEQYF. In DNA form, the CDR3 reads TGTGCCAGCAGCTTAGTGACGGGAGGGCCCTACGAGCAGTACTTC.

The CDR3 region has the DNA TGTGCCAGCAGCCCCGGGAACAGTCTGAGCAATCAGCCCCAGCATTTT. Amino acid sequence: CASSPGNSLSNQPQHF. J is TRBJ1-5 and V is TRBV7-6; D unclear. This CDR3 region has 16 residues. Germline lookup yields CDR1 SGHVS and CDR2 FNYEAQ. Between the trimmed V and J ends, which lost 5 bases and 1 base, there was a span of 15 bases.

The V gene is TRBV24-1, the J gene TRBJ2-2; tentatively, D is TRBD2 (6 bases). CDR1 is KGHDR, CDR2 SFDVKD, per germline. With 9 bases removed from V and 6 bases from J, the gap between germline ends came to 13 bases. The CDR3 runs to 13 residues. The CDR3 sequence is CATSEGGSGELFF. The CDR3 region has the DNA TGTGCCACCTCGGAGGGTGGGTCCGGGGAGCTGTTTTTT.

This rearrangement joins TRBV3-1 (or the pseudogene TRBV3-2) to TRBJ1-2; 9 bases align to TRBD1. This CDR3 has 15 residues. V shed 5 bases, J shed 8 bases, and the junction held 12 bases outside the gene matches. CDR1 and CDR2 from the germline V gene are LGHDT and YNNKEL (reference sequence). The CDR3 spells CASSATQGAYGGYTF. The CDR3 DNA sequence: TGTGCCAGCAGCGCCACACAGGGGGCATATGGCGGCTACACCTTC.

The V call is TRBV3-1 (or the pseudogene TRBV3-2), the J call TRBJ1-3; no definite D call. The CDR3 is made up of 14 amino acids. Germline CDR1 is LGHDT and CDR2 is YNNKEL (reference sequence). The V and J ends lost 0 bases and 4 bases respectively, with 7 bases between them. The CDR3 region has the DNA TGTGCCAGCAGCCAAGATAAAGGAGGAAACACCATATATTTT. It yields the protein CASSQDKGGNTIYF.

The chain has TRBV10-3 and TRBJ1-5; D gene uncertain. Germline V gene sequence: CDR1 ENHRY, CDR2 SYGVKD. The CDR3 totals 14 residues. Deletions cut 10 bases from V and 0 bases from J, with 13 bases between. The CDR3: CASKDGYSNQPQHF. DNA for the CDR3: TGTGCCAGCAAGGACGGTTATAGCAATCAGCCCCAGCATTTT.